A selection of T cell receptor beta chains follows, all from one sample in a study of beta chain features in type 1 diabetes. Using immunoSEQ multiplex PCR, the repertoire was profiled, and TCRdb retains in-frame clones only, with some absent. Found here are approximately 300,000 clones, approximately 11% of them singletons; the top ten hold over 0.015%. Source material: naive CD4+ T cells from blood. The receptor set was obtained from a woman aged 30 to 39 in good health. Each CDR3 is given with its conserved first and last residue. A D gene is named only where the DNA matches it firmly. Rows give clone size only sometimes, using once, few, many, or a class for an expanded clone.

d_gene,abundance,v_gene,j_gene,CDR3nt,CDR3aa
TRBD1,NA,TRBV6-5,TRBJ2-6,TGTGCCTCCCGGACAGGGGGAGCCGGGGCCAACGTCCTGACTTTC,CASRTGGAGANVLTF
NA,NA,TRBV7-6,TRBJ2-3,TGTGCCAGCAGCTTAGCCCTCAGCACAGATACGCAGTATTTT,CASSLALSTDTQYF
TRBD2,few,TRBV9,TRBJ2-1,TGTGCCAGCAGCTCCGGCCTAGCGGGTTTAAGGGCCTACAATGAGCAGTTCTTC,CASSSGLAGLRAYNEQFF
TRBD2,NA,TRBV5-1,TRBJ2-1,TGCGCCAGCAGCTTCGGCGGGAGGGCGGGAAGCTCCTACAATGAGCAGTTCTTC,CASSFGGRAGSSYNEQFF
TRBD1,few,TRBV5-1,TRBJ2-3,TGCGCCAGCAGCTTGGTTTCGGGGACAGGGCGCACAGATACGCAGTATTTT,CASSLVSGTGRTDTQYF
NA,few,TRBV25-1,TRBJ1-1,TGTGCCAGCAGTGATACAGGGAAGGTCACTGAAGCTTTCTTT,CASSDTGKVTEAFF
NA,few,TRBV11-1,TRBJ2-1,TGTGCCAGCAGCCTACCGGGGAACCCCTACGGTGAGCAGTTCTTC,CASSLPGNPYGEQFF
NA,few,TRBV5-1,TRBJ2-5,TGCGCCAGCAGCTTGAAGCCCCAAGAGACCCAGTACTTC,CASSLKPQETQYF
TRBD2,few,TRBV4-1,TRBJ2-3,TGCGCCAGCAGCCAAGAGGGTACTAGCGGGAGCCCAGATACGCAGTATTTT,CASSQEGTSGSPDTQYF
NA,NA,TRBV7-2,TRBJ2-5,TGTGCCAGCAGCTTGATGGGTGGGGGGCAAGAGACCCAGTACTTC,CASSLMGGGQETQYF
TRBD1,NA,TRBV5-6,TRBJ2-7,TGTGCCAGCAGCCACCGGGACAGAAACTCCTACGAGCAGTACTTC,CASSHRDRNSYEQYF
TRBD1,NA,TRBV28,TRBJ2-7,TGTGCCAGCAGTTCCGGACAGGGTGGCTACGAGCAGTACTTC,CASSSGQGGYEQYF
NA,NA,TRBV5-1,TRBJ1-2,TGCGCCAGCGGTACAGGTCCCGGATTGGACTATGGCTACACCTTC,CASGTGPGLDYGYTF
TRBD1,few,TRBV4-3,TRBJ2-7,TGCGCCAGCAGCCAGGCCCCGGGACAGGGTGCTTACGAGCAGTACTTC,CASSQAPGQGAYEQYF
NA,NA,TRBV5-6,TRBJ2-7,TGTGCCAGCGGGCAAGGGGTGGAGTACGAGCAGTACTTC,CASGQGVEYEQYF
TRBD2,few,TRBV7-2,TRBJ2-7,TGTGCCAGCAGCTTAGTAGGACTAGCGGGAGGGCCGAGCTTTGAGCAGTACTTC,CASSLVGLAGGPSFEQYF
TRBD1,few,TRBV7-9,TRBJ1-1,TGTGCCAGCAGCGCTCGGACAGGGGTCACTGAAGCTTTCTTT,CASSARTGVTEAFF
NA,few,TRBV9,TRBJ2-3,TGTGCCAGCAGCGCCCAGGGGGGCCAGCGCACAGATACGCAGTATTTT,CASSAQGGQRTDTQYF
NA,NA,TRBV11-2,TRBJ2-3,TGTGCCAGCAGCCCTCGACAGGGCACAGATACGCAGTATTTT,CASSPRQGTDTQYF
TRBD2,NA,TRBV7-9,TRBJ2-3,TGTGCCAGCAGCTCAGAGCGGGAGACAGATACGCAGTATTTT,CASSSERETDTQYF
TRBD2,NA,TRBV7-7,TRBJ2-1,TGTGCTAGCAGCCTAGGACTAGCGGGAGGGCCCTCCTACAATGAGCAGTTCTTC,CASSLGLAGGPSYNEQFF
TRBD2,NA,TRBV5-1,TRBJ2-1,TGCGCCAGCAGCTCCAGTACGGGAGGCCATGAGCAGTTCTTC,CASSSSTGGHEQFF
NA,NA,TRBV7-9,TRBJ2-7,TGTGCCAGCAGCTTCCGGGATACCTACGAGCAGTACTTC,CASSFRDTYEQYF
NA,few,TRBV18,TRBJ2-2,TGTGCCAGCTCACCCTGGACAGAATCAAACACCGGGGAGCTGTTTTTT,CASSPWTESNTGELFF
NA,NA,TRBV19,TRBJ2-7,TGTGCCAGTAGTATAGGCGTAAGGGACATCTCCTACGAGCAGTACTTC,CASSIGVRDISYEQYF
NA,few,TRBV30,TRBJ1-2,TGTGCCTGGAGTGTCCTCGGGTTAAGCTATGGCTACACCTTC,CAWSVLGLSYGYTF
TRBD1,few,TRBV25-1,TRBJ2-5,TGTGCCAGCAGTGACTTCAGGGGGCCTGAGACCCAGTACTTC,CASSDFRGPETQYF
TRBD1,NA,TRBV7-3,TRBJ2-3,TGTGCCAGCAGTCGGACAGGGGCAGGAGATACGCAGTATTTT,CASSRTGAGDTQYF
NA,NA,TRBV2,TRBJ2-3,TGTGCCAGCAGGTCCTCTCCGGGGGCAGATACGCAGTATTTT,CASRSSPGADTQYF
NA,few,TRBV19,TRBJ1-5,TGTGCCAGTAGTTTACAGACAGTTCAGCCCCAGCATTTT,CASSLQTVQPQHF
TRBD2,NA,TRBV29-1,TRBJ2-1,TGCAGCGTTGAGGGACTAGCGGGAGACAATGAGCAGTTCTTC,CSVEGLAGDNEQFF
NA,few,TRBV7-3,TRBJ2-5,TGTGCCAGCAGTTCTGACAGAAAAGAGACCCAGTACTTC,CASSSDRKETQYF
TRBD2,NA,TRBV15,TRBJ2-7,TGTGCCACCGGGACTAGCGATTACTACGAGCAGTACTTC,CATGTSDYYEQYF
TRBD1,few,TRBV5-1,TRBJ1-5,TGCGCCAGCAGCTTGGCGGCCCAGGGGACAGATAATCAGCCCCAGCATTTT,CASSLAAQGTDNQPQHF
TRBD2,NA,TRBV13,TRBJ2-1,TGTGCCAGCAGCCCGACTAGCGGGGGATACAATGAGCAGTTCTTC,CASSPTSGGYNEQFF
TRBD2,NA,TRBV4-3,TRBJ2-1,TGCGCCAGCAGCCAAGTAGGCGGGAGCGTTAGTGAGCAGTTCTTC,CASSQVGGSVSEQFF
TRBD1,few,TRBV30,TRBJ2-5,TGTGCCTGGAATCACGGGGACAGGGGGTTTGCTCGAGAGACCCAGTACTTC,CAWNHGDRGFARETQYF
TRBD2,few,TRBV28,TRBJ2-7,TGTGCCAGCAGTTACCTGACTAGCTACGGCGAGCAGTACTTC,CASSYLTSYGEQYF
TRBD2,NA,TRBV7-2,TRBJ2-5,TGTGCCAGCAGCTTTCTCCGTGTGGGGGGCGGGAGGTGGGAGACCCAGTACTTC,CASSFLRVGGGRWETQYF
NA,NA,TRBV5-4,TRBJ2-1,TGTGCCAGCAGCTTCTCCCTAATAGCGGAAAGCTCCTACAATGAGCAGTTCTTC,CASSFSLIAESSYNEQFF
TRBD2,few,TRBV28,TRBJ2-7,TGTGCCACGACAGCGGGAGAGGACGAGCAGTACTTC,CATTAGEDEQYF
TRBD2,NA,TRBV9,TRBJ2-1,TGTGCCAGCAGACCAGGCGGGACTAGCTACAATGAGCAGTTCTTC,CASRPGGTSYNEQFF
NA,few,TRBV5-1,TRBJ2-7,TGCGCCAGCAGCTTGGGCCTCGTCTACGAGCAGTACTTC,CASSLGLVYEQYF
TRBD1,few,TRBV30,TRBJ1-2,TGTGCCTGGAGTTCCCGGACAGGAGTTAACTATGGCTACACCTTC,CAWSSRTGVNYGYTF
TRBD1,once,TRBV14,TRBJ1-1,TGTGCCAGCAGCTGGGCAGGGGGTTTCGGGAACACTGAAGCTTTCTTT,CASSWAGGFGNTEAFF
TRBD2,few,TRBV2,TRBJ2-1,TGTGCCAGAAGGACTAGCGGGTCCAATGAGCAGTTCTTC,CARRTSGSNEQFF
NA,NA,TRBV30,TRBJ2-7,TGTGCCTGGAGCCCGATATCCCCGTGGCCCGAGCAGTACTTC,CAWSPISPWPEQYF
NA,few,TRBV5-5,TRBJ1-2,TGTGCCAGCGGGGAGCCGAGGATGAGCTACACCTTC,CASGEPRMSYTF
TRBD2,NA,TRBV29-1,TRBJ2-3,TGCAGCGTTGTAGGTGGGGAGGGGACAGATACGCAGTATTTT,CSVVGGEGTDTQYF
NA,few,TRBV13,TRBJ2-7,TGTGCCAGCAGCGCTCTTAGGGCCAGGGGAGTGAGCAACCACGAGCAGTACTTC,CASSALRARGVSNHEQYF
NA,NA,TRBV30,TRBJ2-4,TGTGCCTGGAGTGTGCAACTCTTAGCCAAAAACATTCAGTACTTC,CAWSVQLLAKNIQYF
NA,few,TRBV19,TRBJ2-2,TGTGCCAGTAAAACGGCGGGAATAAACACCGGGGAGCTGTTTTTT,CASKTAGINTGELFF
TRBD1,few,TRBV11-2,TRBJ2-7,TGTGCCAGCAGGGTGCCCGACAGGGTCTACGAGCAGTACTTC,CASRVPDRVYEQYF
NA,NA,TRBV10-3,TRBJ2-5,TGTGCCATCAGTGAAGAGACAGAAGAGACCCAGTACTTC,CAISEETEETQYF
TRBD1,few,TRBV19,TRBJ2-3,TGTGCCAGTAGAAAGCGGACAGGGGTCACAGATACGCAGTATTTT,CASRKRTGVTDTQYF
TRBD1,many,TRBV5-1,TRBJ2-7,TGCGCCAGCAGCTTGCAGGGGGCCTACGAGCAGTACTTC,CASSLQGAYEQYF
TRBD1,few,TRBV7-9,TRBJ2-3,TGTGCCAGCAGCATAGACAGGGCCGCAGATACGCAGTATTTT,CASSIDRAADTQYF